Listed below are T cell receptor beta chains from one sample, sequenced in a study of control samples from healthy donors and cancer patients. The data were produced by immunoSEQ multiplex PCR, yet TCRdb's version contains in-frame clones alone and is incomplete. There are tens of thousands of clones in the sample; less than 85% occur only once, and 30% to 40% lies in the top ten. The sequenced sample consisted of PBMCs. The receptor source for this set is a man between 65 and 85 years old with lung cancer. Both conserved end residues are part of each CDR3. Each record gives: D gene, V gene, J gene, clone size, CDR3 protein, CDR3 DNA. A D gene is named only where the DNA matches it firmly. Expanded clones are given a class, and other clones once, few, many or no size at all.

-,TRBV7-3,TRBJ1-1,-,CASSLTKGGNTEAFF,TGTGCCAGCAGCTTAACAAAGGGGGGGAACACTGAAGCTTTCTTT
-,TRBV6-5,TRBJ1-2,-,CASISPGASYGYTF,TGTGCCAGCATTTCCCCGGGGGCCAGCTATGGCTACACCTTC
-,TRBV27,TRBJ2-1,few,CASSSLLEAHAYNEQFF,TGTGCCAGCAGCTCCCTGCTCGAGGCACACGCTTACAATGAGCAGTTCTTC
-,TRBV12-5,TRBJ2-3,-,CASGLVPVSTDTQYF,TGTGCTAGTGGTTTGGTACCGGTCAGCACAGATACGCAGTATTTT
TRBD1,TRBV6-5,TRBJ1-2,-,CASGTGTGGGGYTF,TGTGCCAGCGGGACCGGAACAGGGGGCGGAGGCTACACCTTC
-,TRBV6-6,TRBJ1-1,-,CASSYPTVNREAFF,TGTGCCAGCAGTTACCCGACGGTTAACAGAGAAGCTTTCTTT
TRBD1,TRBV5-1,TRBJ1-2,-,CASSLGQGLEGYTF,TGCGCCAGCAGCTTGGGACAGGGCTTGGAGGGCTACACCTTC
-,TRBV10-2,TRBJ2-6,-,CASSDGTVRANVLTF,TGCGCCAGCAGTGATGGCACTGTGAGGGCCAACGTCCTGACTTTC
TRBD1,TRBV7-9,TRBJ2-3,-,CASSLVSRQGADTQYF,TGTGCCAGCAGCTTAGTATCCCGACAGGGGGCAGATACGCAGTATTTT
-,TRBV21-1,TRBJ1-5,-,CASSKGVTLAPNRPQHF,TGTGCCAGCAGCAAAGGTGTGACGTTGGCACCGAACCGGCCCCAGCATTTT